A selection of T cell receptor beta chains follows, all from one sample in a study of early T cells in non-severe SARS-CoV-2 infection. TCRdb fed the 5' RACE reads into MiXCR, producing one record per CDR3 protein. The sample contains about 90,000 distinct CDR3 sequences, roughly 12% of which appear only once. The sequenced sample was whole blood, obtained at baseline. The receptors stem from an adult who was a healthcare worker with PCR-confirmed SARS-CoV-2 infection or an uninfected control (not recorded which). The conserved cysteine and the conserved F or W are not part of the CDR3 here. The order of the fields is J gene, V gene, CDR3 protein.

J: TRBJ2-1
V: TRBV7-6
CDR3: ASSLGPRDEQF

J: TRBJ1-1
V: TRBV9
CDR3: ASSGRDGGNTEAF

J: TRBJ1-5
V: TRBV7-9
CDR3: ASSLAGTGHSNQPQH

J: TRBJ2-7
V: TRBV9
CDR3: ASSAGTSNEQY

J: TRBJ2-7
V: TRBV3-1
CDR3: ASSPDGGFYEQY

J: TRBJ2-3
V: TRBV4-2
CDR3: ASSQDYDREVPDADTQY

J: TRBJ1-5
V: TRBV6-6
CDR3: ASTLLGQGGGRPQH

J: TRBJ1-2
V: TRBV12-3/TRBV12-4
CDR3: ASSLEGSRYGYT

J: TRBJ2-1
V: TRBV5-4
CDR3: ASSPETSRSNKQF

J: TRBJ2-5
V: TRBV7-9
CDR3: ASSQGQAEETQY

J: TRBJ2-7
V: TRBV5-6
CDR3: ASSSDWGIGDKGYYEQY

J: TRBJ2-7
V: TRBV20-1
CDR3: SARDQRNAYEQY

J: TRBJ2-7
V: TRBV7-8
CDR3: ASSPTSGGYNWNEQY

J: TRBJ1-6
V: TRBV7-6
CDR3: ASSQRTGGSPLH

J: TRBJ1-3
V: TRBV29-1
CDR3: SAEGQGAFGNTIY

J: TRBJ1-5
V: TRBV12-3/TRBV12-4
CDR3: ASSFRTGNQPQH